This T cell receptor (beta chain) was obtained from a study of blood T cell repertoires in COVID-19. The V and J ends lost 3 bases and 1 base respectively, with 11 bases between them. The CDR3 is made up of 15 amino acids. CDR1 and CDR2 (germline): SGHNT, YYREEE (reference sequence). In the study's own analysis: Amplification of reference gene primers provided the estimated nucleated cell counts. Sequenced by immunoSEQ multiplex PCR; TCRdb stores in-frame clones only, minus some. V, J and clone size reflect that table, while D and trimming were determined from the DNA. The repertoire holds around 370,000 clones, with over 70% as singletons.

Sequencing used peripheral blood. The chain employs TRBV5-4 and TRBJ1-5, with a weak D call TRBD1 (5 bases). The source of this sequence is a woman between 45 and 60 years old with COVID-19, enrolled during active disease. The CDR3 DNA is TGTGCCAGCAGCTCCCACGGGGGGAGCAATCAGCCCCAGCATTTT. It codes for CASSSHGGSNQPQHF.